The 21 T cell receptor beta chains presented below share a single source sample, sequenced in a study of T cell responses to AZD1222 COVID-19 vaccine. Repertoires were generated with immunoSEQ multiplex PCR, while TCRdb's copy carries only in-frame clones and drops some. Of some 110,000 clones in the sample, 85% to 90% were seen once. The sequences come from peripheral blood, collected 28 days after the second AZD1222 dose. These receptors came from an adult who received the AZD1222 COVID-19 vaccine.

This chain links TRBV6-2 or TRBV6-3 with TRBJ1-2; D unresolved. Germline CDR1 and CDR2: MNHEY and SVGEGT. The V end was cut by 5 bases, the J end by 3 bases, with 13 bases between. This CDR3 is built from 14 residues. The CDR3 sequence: CASSPGGPDYGYTF. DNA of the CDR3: TGTGCCAGCAGTCCCGGAGGGCCTGACTATGGCTACACCTTC.

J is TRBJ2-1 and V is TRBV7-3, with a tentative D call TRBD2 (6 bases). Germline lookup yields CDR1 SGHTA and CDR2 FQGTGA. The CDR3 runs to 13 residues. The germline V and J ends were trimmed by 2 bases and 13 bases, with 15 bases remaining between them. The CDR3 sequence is CASSLVRERTQFF. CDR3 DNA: TGTGCCAGCAGCTTAGTTCGGGAGCGAACCCAGTTCTTC. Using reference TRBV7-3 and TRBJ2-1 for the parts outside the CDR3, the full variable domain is GAGVSQTPSNKVTEKGKYVELRCDPISGHTALYWYRQSLGQGPEFLIYFQGTGAADDSGLPNDRFFAVRPEGSVSTLKIQRTERGDSAVYLCASSLVRERTQFFGPGTRLTVL.

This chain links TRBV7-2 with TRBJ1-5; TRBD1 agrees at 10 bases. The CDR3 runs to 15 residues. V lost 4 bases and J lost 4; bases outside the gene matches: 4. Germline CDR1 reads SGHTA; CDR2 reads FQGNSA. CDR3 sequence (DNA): TGTGCCAGCAGCTCGGGACAGGGGCCAAATCAGCCCCAGCATTTT. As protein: CASSSGQGPNQPQHF.

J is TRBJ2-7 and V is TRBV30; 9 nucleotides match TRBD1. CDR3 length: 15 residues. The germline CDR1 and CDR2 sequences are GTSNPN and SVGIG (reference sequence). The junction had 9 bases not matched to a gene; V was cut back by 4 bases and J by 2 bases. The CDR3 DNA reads TGTGCCTGGAATACGGGACAGGGACCCACCTACGAGCAGTACTTC. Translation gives CAWNTGQGPTYEQYF.

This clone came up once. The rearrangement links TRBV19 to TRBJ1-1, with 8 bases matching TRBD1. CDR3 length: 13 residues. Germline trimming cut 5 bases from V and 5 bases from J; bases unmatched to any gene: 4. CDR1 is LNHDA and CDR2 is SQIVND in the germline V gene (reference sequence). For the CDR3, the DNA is TGTGCCAGTAGTTCGCAGGGGGCAACTGAAGCTTTCTTT. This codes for CASSSQGATEAFF.

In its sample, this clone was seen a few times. The CDR3 DNA reads TGTGCCAGCAGCTTGAAAGCGGGGACCTACGAGCAGTACTTC. Translating gives CASSLKAGTYEQYF. The chain combines TRBV5-4 with TRBJ2-7; TRBD2 agrees at 7 bases. The CDR3 covers 14 residues. With V trimmed by 1 base and J by 2 bases, 3 bases remained unmatched. Germline V gives CDR1 SGHNT, CDR2 YYREEE (reference sequence).

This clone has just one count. CDR3 nucleotide sequence: TGTGCCAGCAGCAAAGCTAGGACTAGCGGGGATAACACCGGGGAGCTGTTTTTT. Its protein product is CASSKARTSGDNTGELFF. This chain links TRBV21-1 with TRBJ2-2; the D call TRBD2 from the table was never checked on the DNA. TRBV21-1 is deemed a pseudogene. The CDR3 runs 18 residues.

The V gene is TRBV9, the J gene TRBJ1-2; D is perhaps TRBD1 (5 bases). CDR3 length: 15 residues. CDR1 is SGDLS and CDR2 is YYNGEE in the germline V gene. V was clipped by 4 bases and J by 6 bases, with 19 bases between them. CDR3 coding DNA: TGTGCCAGCAGCCAAGTTGGGGGATTAAAGGATGGCTACACCTTC. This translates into CASSQVGGLKDGYTF.

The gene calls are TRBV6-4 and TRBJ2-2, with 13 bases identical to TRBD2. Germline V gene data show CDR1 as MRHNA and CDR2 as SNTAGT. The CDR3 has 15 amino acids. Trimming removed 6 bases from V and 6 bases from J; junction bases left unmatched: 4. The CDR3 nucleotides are TGTGCCAGCAGCTGGACTAGCGGGAGTGCCGGGGAGCTGTTTTTT. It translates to CASSWTSGSAGELFF.

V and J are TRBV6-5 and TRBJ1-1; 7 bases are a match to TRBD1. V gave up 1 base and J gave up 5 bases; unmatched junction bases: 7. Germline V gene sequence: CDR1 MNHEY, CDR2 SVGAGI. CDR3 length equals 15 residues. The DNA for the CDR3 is TGTGCCAGCAGTTACTGGGGACAGCGGAATACTGAAGCTTTCTTT. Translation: CASSYWGQRNTEAFF.

The CDR3 region is CASSPQRNYGYTF. The CDR3 region has the DNA TGTGCCAGCAGTCCCCAGAGGAACTATGGCTACACCTTC. V usage is TRBV12-3 or TRBV12-4 and J usage is TRBJ1-2; the D is unclear. The CDR3 length is 13 residues. V dropped 5 bases and J dropped 2 bases, with 9 bases sitting between them.

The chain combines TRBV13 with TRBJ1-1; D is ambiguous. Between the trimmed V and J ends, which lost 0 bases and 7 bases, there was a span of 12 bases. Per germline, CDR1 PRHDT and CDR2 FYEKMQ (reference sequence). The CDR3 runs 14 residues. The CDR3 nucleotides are TGTGCCAGCAGCTTAGGCCTCCGAGACGTTGAAGCTTTCTTT. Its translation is CASSLGLRDVEAFF.

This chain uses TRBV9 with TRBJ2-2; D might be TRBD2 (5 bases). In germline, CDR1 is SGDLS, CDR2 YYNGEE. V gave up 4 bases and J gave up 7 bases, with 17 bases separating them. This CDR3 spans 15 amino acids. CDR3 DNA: TGTGCCAGCAGCCTGACCGTGGTTGAGGGCGGGGAGCTGTTTTTT. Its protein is CASSLTVVEGGELFF.

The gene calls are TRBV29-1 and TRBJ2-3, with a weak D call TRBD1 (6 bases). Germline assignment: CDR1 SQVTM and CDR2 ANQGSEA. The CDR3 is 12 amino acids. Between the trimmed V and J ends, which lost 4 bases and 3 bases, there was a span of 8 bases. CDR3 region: CSVGTETDTQYF. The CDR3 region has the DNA TGCAGCGTTGGGACAGAAACAGATACGCAGTATTTT.

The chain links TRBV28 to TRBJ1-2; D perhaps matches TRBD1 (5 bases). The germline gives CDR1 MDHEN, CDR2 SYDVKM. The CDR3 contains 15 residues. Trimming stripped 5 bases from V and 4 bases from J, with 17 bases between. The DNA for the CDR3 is TGTGCCAGCAGTCTGCCTGGGGGAAGGGGCTATGGCTACACCTTC. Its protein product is CASSLPGGRGYGYTF.

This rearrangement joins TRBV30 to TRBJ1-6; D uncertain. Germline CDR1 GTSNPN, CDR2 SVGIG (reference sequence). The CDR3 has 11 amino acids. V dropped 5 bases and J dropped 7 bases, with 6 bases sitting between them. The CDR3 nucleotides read TGTGCCTGGGGTAAGAATTCACCCCTCCACTTT. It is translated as CAWGKNSPLHF.

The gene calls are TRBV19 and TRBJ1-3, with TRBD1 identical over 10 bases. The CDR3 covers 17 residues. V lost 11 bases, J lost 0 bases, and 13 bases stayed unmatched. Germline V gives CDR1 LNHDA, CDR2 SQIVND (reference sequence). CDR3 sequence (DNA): TGTGCCTCTCGCCGGCGGGGACAGGGGAGCTCTGGAAACACCATATATTTT. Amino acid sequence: CASRRRGQGSSGNTIYF.

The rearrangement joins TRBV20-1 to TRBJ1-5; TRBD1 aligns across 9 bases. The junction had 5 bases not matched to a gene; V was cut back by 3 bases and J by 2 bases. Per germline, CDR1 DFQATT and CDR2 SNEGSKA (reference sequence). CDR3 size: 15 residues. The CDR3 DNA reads TGCAGTGCTAGTGGGACAGGGCGGGGCAATCAGCCCCAGCATTTT. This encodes CSASGTGRGNQPQHF.

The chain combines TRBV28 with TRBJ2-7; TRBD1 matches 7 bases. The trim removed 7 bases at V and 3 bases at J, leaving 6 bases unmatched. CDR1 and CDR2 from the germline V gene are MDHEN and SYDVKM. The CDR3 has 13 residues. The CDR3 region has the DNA TGTGCCAGCACCCCCGACAGGGACTACGAGCAGTACTTC. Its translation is CASTPDRDYEQYF.

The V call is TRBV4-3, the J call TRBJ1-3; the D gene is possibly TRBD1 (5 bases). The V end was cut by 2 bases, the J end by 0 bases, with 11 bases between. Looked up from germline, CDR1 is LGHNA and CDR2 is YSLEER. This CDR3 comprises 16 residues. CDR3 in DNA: TGCGCCAGCAGCCAATCCACAGGACTCTCTGGAAACACCATATATTTT. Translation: CASSQSTGLSGNTIYF.

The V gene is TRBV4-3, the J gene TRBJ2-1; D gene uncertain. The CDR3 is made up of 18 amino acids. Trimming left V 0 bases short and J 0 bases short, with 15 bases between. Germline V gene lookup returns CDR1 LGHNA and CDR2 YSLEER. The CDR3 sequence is CASSQDLSSPVSYNEQFF. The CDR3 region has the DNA TGCGCCAGCAGCCAAGATCTTTCCTCACCCGTCTCCTACAATGAGCAGTTCTTC.